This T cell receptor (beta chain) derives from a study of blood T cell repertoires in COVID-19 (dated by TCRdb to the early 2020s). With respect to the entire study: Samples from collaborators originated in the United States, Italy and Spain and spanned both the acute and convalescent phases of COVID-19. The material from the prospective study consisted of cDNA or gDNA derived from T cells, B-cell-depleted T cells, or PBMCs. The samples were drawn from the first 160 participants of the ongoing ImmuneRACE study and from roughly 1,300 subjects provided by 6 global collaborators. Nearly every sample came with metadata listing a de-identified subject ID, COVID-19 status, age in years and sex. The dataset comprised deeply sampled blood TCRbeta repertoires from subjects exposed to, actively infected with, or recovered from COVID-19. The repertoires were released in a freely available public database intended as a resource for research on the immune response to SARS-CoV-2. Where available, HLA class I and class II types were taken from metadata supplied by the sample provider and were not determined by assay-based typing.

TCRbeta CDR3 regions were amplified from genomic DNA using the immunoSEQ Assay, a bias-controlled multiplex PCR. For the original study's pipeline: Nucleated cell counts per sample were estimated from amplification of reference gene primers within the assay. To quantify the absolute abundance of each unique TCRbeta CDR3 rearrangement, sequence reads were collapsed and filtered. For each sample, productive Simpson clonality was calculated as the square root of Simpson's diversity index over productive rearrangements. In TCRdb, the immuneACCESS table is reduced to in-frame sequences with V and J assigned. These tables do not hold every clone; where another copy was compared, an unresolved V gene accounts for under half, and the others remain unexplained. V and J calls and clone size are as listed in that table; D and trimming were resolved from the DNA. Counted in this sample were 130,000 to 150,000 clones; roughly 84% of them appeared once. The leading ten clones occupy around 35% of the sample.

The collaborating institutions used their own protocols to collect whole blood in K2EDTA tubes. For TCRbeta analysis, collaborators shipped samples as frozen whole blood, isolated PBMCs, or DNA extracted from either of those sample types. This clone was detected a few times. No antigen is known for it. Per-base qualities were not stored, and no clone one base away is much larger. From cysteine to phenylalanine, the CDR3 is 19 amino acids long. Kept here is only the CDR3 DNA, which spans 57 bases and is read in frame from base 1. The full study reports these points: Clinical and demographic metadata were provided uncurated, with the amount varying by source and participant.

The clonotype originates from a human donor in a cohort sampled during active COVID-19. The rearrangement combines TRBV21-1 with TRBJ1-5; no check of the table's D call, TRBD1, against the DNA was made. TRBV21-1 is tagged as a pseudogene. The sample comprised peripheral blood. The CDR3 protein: CASIPPTGGDRYSNQPQHF. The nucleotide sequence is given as TGTGCCAGCATCCCACCGACAGGGGGAGATCGTTATAGCAATCAGCCCCAGCATTTT.